One and the same sample provided the 10 T cell receptor beta chains below, sequenced in a study of blood T cell repertoires in COVID-19. Clones were sequenced by immunoSEQ multiplex PCR, and TCRdb holds only the in-frame ones, with some missing. The profile covers around 190,000 clones, with around 79% appearing a single time and over 10% taken by the ten largest. Sequenced material: peripheral blood. Every receptor here comes from a woman aged 45-65 years with acute or convalescent COVID-19.

This clone appeared once. This sequence joins TRBV4-1 and TRBJ2-2, with 8 nucleotides matching TRBD1. This CDR3 is 16 amino acids long. Per the germline V gene, CDR1 is MGHRA and CDR2 is YSYEKL. V was pared by 1 base and J by 2 bases, with 3 bases of the junction left unmatched. The CDR3 DNA is TGCGCCAGCAGCCAAGCGCAGGGGGCTAACACCGGGGAGCTGTTTTTT. Encoded protein: CASSQAQGANTGELFF.

The chain carries TRBV28 and TRBJ2-1, with 13 bases lining up with TRBD2. Per the germline V gene, CDR1 is MDHEN and CDR2 is SYDVKM. The length of the CDR3 is 17 residues. J lost 4 bases, V lost 7 bases, and 10 bases had no gene match. DNA of the CDR3: TGTGCCAGCAACGACCGGACTAGCGGGAGTAGGTACAATGAGCAGTTCTTC. Its protein product is CASNDRTSGSRYNEQFF.

The chain joins TRBV6-1 to TRBJ2-6, with no clear D. The CDR3 extends over 15 amino acids. CDR1 and CDR2 from the germline V gene are MNHNS and SASEGT. V was clipped by 3 bases and J by 2 bases, with 8 bases between them. The CDR3 DNA follows: TGTGCCAGCAGTGAGAGAAACCCTGGGGCCAACGTCCTGACTTTC. This sequence encodes CASSERNPGANVLTF.

This sequence joins TRBV9 and TRBJ1-4; TRBD1 matches at 9 bases. The trim removed 3 bases at V and 0 bases at J, leaving 3 bases unmatched. In germline, CDR1 is SGDLS, CDR2 YYNGEE. The CDR3 is 16 residues long. This CDR3 is CASSGGQGSTNEKLFF. The DNA of the CDR3 is TGTGCCAGCAGCGGGGGACAGGGATCAACTAATGAAAAACTGTTTTTT.

The chain is built from TRBV29-1 and TRBJ1-5; 11 bases align to TRBD1. Germline V CDR1 and CDR2: SQVTM, ANQGSEA. CDR3 size: 14 residues. Germline trimming cut 7 bases from V and 5 bases from J; bases unmatched to any gene: 7. DNA for the CDR3: TGCAGCGCCCGGACAGGGGGCCGGGATCAGCCCCAGCATTTT. Encoded protein: CSARTGGRDQPQHF.

This clone occurred a few times. The rearrangement uses TRBV19 and TRBJ1-1; no clear D gene. The CDR3 contains 15 residues. Germline CDR1 is LNHDA and CDR2 is SQIVND (reference sequence). V gave up 6 bases and J gave up 0 bases, with 14 bases separating them. The chain's CDR3 is CASSKIHAVNTEAFF. The DNA of the CDR3 is TGTGCCAGTAGCAAAATACACGCGGTGAACACTGAAGCTTTCTTT.

This chain joins TRBV24-1 and TRBJ2-1; tentatively, D is TRBD2 (7 bases). This CDR3 contains 16 residues. Germline V gene lookup returns CDR1 KGHDR and CDR2 SFDVKD. Trimming pared 2 bases from V and 7 bases from J, leaving 17 bases between. The CDR3 is CATSDSGGANTNEQFF. The CDR3 DNA follows: TGTGCCACCAGTGATTCGGGGGGCGCCAATACAAATGAGCAGTTCTTC.

The V and J genes are TRBV5-1 and TRBJ2-7; maybe TRBD1 (6 bases). V was pared by 3 bases and J by 3 bases, with 16 bases between. The germline gives CDR1 SGHRS, CDR2 YFSETQ. The CDR3 runs to 15 residues. This CDR3 is CASSSDPGQVYEQYF. The DNA of the CDR3 is TGCGCCAGCAGCTCTGACCCGGGACAAGTCTACGAGCAGTACTTC.

Of note for this clone: Likely a read error: the CDR3 ends without its conserved phenylalanine or tryptophan. No DNA is shown, since the ends of the CDR3 on it are uncertain; the CDR3 is the one TCRdb lists. The V call is TRBV2, the J call TRBJ1-4; TRBD1 reflects the table's D call only, with no check against the DNA. The CDR3 spans 15 amino acids, including both terminal residues. Germline V gene sequence: CDR1 SNHLY, CDR2 FYNNEI. CDR3 loop: CASSHNRGQGSSTIV.

This chain connects TRBV5-6 to TRBJ2-5; D not certain. The CDR3 contains 11 residues. V lost 1 base, J lost 9 bases, and 7 bases lay in between. Per germline, CDR1 SGHDT and CDR2 YYEEEE. CDR3 residues: CASSLSEAQYF. The CDR3 DNA reads TGTGCCAGCAGCTTGAGCGAGGCCCAGTACTTC.